This is a list of T cell receptor beta chains from one sample in a study of T cell responses to AZD1222 COVID-19 vaccine. Produced via immunoSEQ multiplex PCR; TCRdb's table is partial and in-frame only. The sample yields roughly 160,000 clones, around 90% seen once. The source material was peripheral blood, sampled 28 days after the second AZD1222 dose. The receptors here all came from an adult who received the AZD1222 COVID-19 vaccine. Both conserved end residues are part of each CDR3. Fields, in order: CDR3 protein, CDR3 DNA, J gene, clone size, D gene, V gene. D genes are given only for firm matches. The size field is filled for only some rows; it gives once, few, many or a size class.

CASGTSGFSSTDTQYF	TGTGCCAGCGGGACTAGCGGGTTCTCTAGCACAGATACGCAGTATTTT	TRBJ2-3	NA	TRBD2	TRBV19
CASSPVAGIEQYF	TGTGCCAGCAGTCCAGTAGCGGGGATCGAGCAGTACTTC	TRBJ2-7	NA	TRBD2	TRBV27
CASSLGENGYTF	TGTGCCAGCAGCCTAGGAGAGAATGGCTACACCTTC	TRBJ1-2	NA	NA	TRBV3-1/TRBV3-2
CASSFVAGGLEQYF	TGTGCCAGCAGCTTCGTGGCGGGGGGGTTGGAGCAGTACTTC	TRBJ2-7	once	TRBD2	TRBV11-2
CASSQEERERETQYF	TGCGCCAGCAGCCAAGAGGAGCGGGAGAGAGAGACCCAGTACTTC	TRBJ2-5	NA	TRBD2	TRBV4-3
CASSPGLAGVSGEQFF	TGTGCCAGCAGCCCCGGACTAGCGGGAGTCAGCGGTGAGCAGTTCTTC	TRBJ2-1	NA	TRBD2	TRBV28
CASSPRGDTQYF	TGCGCCAGCAGCCCCAGAGGCGATACGCAGTATTTT	TRBJ2-3	NA	NA	TRBV4-1
CSASMGGQGREKLFF	TGCAGTGCTAGTATGGGAGGACAGGGTCGAGAAAAACTGTTTTTT	TRBJ1-4	NA	TRBD1	TRBV20-1
CASSPDFAYGYTF	TGTGCCAGCAGCCCGGACTTCGCCTATGGCTACACCTTC	TRBJ1-2	NA	NA	TRBV5-6
CASSEEGPWLEAFF	TGTGCCAGCAGTGAAGAGGGGCCCTGGTTGGAAGCTTTCTTT	TRBJ1-1	NA	NA	TRBV2
CSVAGRFNEKLFF	TGCAGCGTTGCGGGGAGGTTTAATGAAAAACTGTTTTTT	TRBJ1-4	NA	NA	TRBV29-1
CASTSGGRQEAFF	TGTGCCAGTACGTCAGGGGGGAGGCAGGAAGCTTTCTTT	TRBJ1-1	NA	TRBD1	TRBV14
CASSPRSRAVTGELFF	TGTGCCAGCTCACCCCGCTCTAGGGCGGTTACCGGGGAGCTGTTTTTT	TRBJ2-2	NA	NA	TRBV18
CASSPMGVTEAFF	TGTGCCAGCAGCCCCATGGGGGTCACTGAAGCTTTCTTT	TRBJ1-1	NA	NA	TRBV3-1/TRBV3-2
CASSYSRPGSYNEQFF	TGTGCCAGCAGTTACTCGAGGCCAGGGTCCTACAATGAGCAGTTCTTC	TRBJ2-1	once	NA	TRBV6-5
CAWSETTGGYNYGYTF	TGTGCCTGGAGTGAGACGACAGGGGGTTATAACTATGGCTACACCTTC	TRBJ1-2	NA	TRBD1	TRBV30
CASSLGLAGAGISDF	TGTGCCAGCAGCTTAGGGCTAGCGGGAGCCGGAATCAGCGACTTC	TRBJ2-7	NA	TRBD2	TRBV7-9
CASSPRGGVNEKLFF	TGTGCCAGCAGCCCCCGGGGAGGAGTCAATGAAAAACTGTTTTTT	TRBJ1-4	NA	NA	TRBV9
CASSLRGIDTQYF	TGTGCCAGCAGTTTGCGGGGCATCGATACGCAGTATTTT	TRBJ2-3	NA	NA	TRBV27
CASSFQGEVYGYTF	TGTGCCAGCAGCTTTCAGGGGGAGGTCTATGGCTACACCTTC	TRBJ1-2	NA	TRBD1	TRBV7-2
CASKGQGAIAGQPQHF	TGTGCCAGCAAGGGACAGGGGGCTATAGCAGGTCAGCCCCAGCATTTT	TRBJ1-5	NA	TRBD1	TRBV2
CASNGQNTEAFF	TGTGCCAGCAATGGGCAGAACACTGAAGCTTTCTTT	TRBJ1-1	few	NA	TRBV12-3/TRBV12-4
CATRRGQQNQPQHF	TGTGCCACCAGGCGGGGACAGCAGAATCAGCCCCAGCATTTT	TRBJ1-5	NA	TRBD1	TRBV15
CASSLSLAGPYHEQFF	TGCGCCAGCAGCTTGTCTCTAGCGGGCCCTTACCATGAGCAGTTCTTC	TRBJ2-1	NA	TRBD2	TRBV5-1
CASSSTGAWGNSPLHF	TGTGCCAGCAGCTCCACAGGGGCCTGGGGTAATTCACCCCTCCACTTT	TRBJ1-6	once	TRBD1	TRBV9
CASSSGQRLAGRYEQYF	TGTGCCAGCAGTTCGGGACAGAGACTAGCGGGGCGCTACGAGCAGTACTTC	TRBJ2-7	once	TRBD2	TRBV27
CARITGYRGIREQYF	TGTGCCCGAATAACGGGGTATAGGGGAATTCGGGAGCAGTACTTC	TRBJ2-7	NA	NA	TRBV6-8
CASSQRRTGDYGYTF	TGTGCCAGCAGCCAACGACGGACAGGGGACTATGGCTACACCTTC	TRBJ1-2	NA	TRBD1	TRBV3-1/TRBV3-2
CASSPAGRQLNYGYTF	TGTGCCAGCAGCCCCGCAGGACGCCAGTTGAACTATGGCTACACCTTC	TRBJ1-2	NA	NA	TRBV5-4
CASSLIGEAGEIAKNIQYF	TGTGCCAGCAGCTTGATCGGGGAGGCAGGGGAGATAGCCAAAAACATTCAGTACTTC	TRBJ2-4	NA	NA	TRBV5-6
CASSDWGTGELFF	TGTGCCAGCAGTGACTGGGGAACCGGGGAGCTGTTTTTT	TRBJ2-2	NA	NA	TRBV6-4
CASSDRDRVGEQYF	TGTGCCAGCAGCGACCGGGACAGGGTAGGAGAGCAGTACTTC	TRBJ2-7	NA	TRBD1	TRBV7-6
CASSLDSFGYGYTF	TGTGCCAGCAGTCTCGACAGTTTTGGCTATGGCTACACCTTC	TRBJ1-2	NA	NA	TRBV5-4
CATSDLEEQFF	TGTGCCACCAGTGATCTGGAGGAGCAGTTCTTC	TRBJ2-1	NA	NA	TRBV24-1
CASSQMSGDSPLHF	TGCGCCAGCAGCCAAATGTCCGGCGATTCACCCCTCCACTTT	TRBJ1-6	NA	NA	TRBV4-1
CASSLNRAGGEEGYTF	TGTGCCAGCAGCTTAAATAGGGCAGGGGGCGAGGAGGGCTACACCTTC	TRBJ1-2	NA	TRBD1	TRBV7-3
CASSLAVYNEQFF	TGTGCCAGCAGCTTAGCGGTTTACAATGAGCAGTTCTTC	TRBJ2-1	NA	NA	TRBV7-2
CASSDSYNEQFF	TGCGCCAGCAGCGACAGCTACAATGAGCAGTTCTTC	TRBJ2-1	NA	NA	TRBV5-1
CASSQDRTFYEQYF	TGTGCCAGCAGCCAGGACAGGACCTTCTACGAGCAGTACTTC	TRBJ2-7	NA	TRBD1	TRBV6-2/TRBV6-3
CAWSVIPGGVYGYTF	TGTGCCTGGAGTGTGATACCCGGGGGGGTCTATGGCTACACCTTC	TRBJ1-2	NA	NA	TRBV30
CASHRGVGNTEAFF	TGTGCCTCCCACAGGGGGGTTGGGAACACTGAAGCTTTCTTT	TRBJ1-1	NA	TRBD1	TRBV30
CASTPRNEQFF	TGTGCCAGCACCCCAAGGAATGAGCAGTTCTTC	TRBJ2-1	NA	NA	TRBV9
CASSQRKETQYF	TGTGCCAGCAGCCAACGGAAGGAGACCCAGTACTTC	TRBJ2-5	NA	NA	TRBV3-1/TRBV3-2
CASRKTGTPQETQYF	TGTGCCAGCAGAAAAACCGGGACACCTCAAGAGACCCAGTACTTC	TRBJ2-5	NA	NA	TRBV6-5
CASSETQETQYF	TGTGCCAGCAGTGAAACCCAAGAGACCCAGTACTTC	TRBJ2-5	NA	NA	TRBV2
CASSQTMDTQYF	TGTGCCAGCAGCCAGACCATGGATACGCAGTATTTT	TRBJ2-3	once	NA	TRBV9
CASSVLAGGHGEQYF	TGTGCCAGCAGCGTGCTAGCGGGGGGGCACGGCGAGCAGTACTTC	TRBJ2-7	NA	TRBD2	TRBV5-4
CASSEWEGIHTGELFF	TGTGCCAGCAGTGAATGGGAGGGGATCCACACCGGGGAGCTGTTTTTT	TRBJ2-2	NA	TRBD2	TRBV25-1
CASSPAGYTPGELFF	TGTGCCAGCAGCCCAGCGGGGTACACCCCCGGGGAGCTGTTTTTT	TRBJ2-2	NA	TRBD2	TRBV11-3
CASSLVPGVGADTQYF	TGTGCCAGCAGCTTAGTTCCCGGGGTCGGCGCAGATACGCAGTATTTT	TRBJ2-3	NA	NA	TRBV7-9
CAISEGTGNIQYF	TGTGCCATCAGTGAAGGGACGGGAAACATTCAGTACTTC	TRBJ2-4	NA	NA	TRBV10-3
CASRRTGSGTEAFF	TGTGCCAGTAGGCGGACAGGGAGTGGGACTGAAGCTTTCTTT	TRBJ1-1	few	TRBD1	TRBV19
CASSSLIGTVNQPQHF	TGTGCCAGCAGCTCCCTAATAGGGACAGTCAATCAGCCCCAGCATTTT	TRBJ1-5	NA	TRBD1	TRBV6-2/TRBV6-3